This T cell receptor beta chain is from a study of T cells in Graves' hyperthyroidism and ophthalmopathy. Drawn at first hyperthyroidism diagnosis, the blood sample preceded any ophthalmopathy symptoms. The authors took PBMCs from 10 ml fresh peripheral blood. This clonotype was counted many times. Its antigen is not known. Trimming took off 6 bases at V and 7 bases at J, with 11 bases between the two ends. The CDR3 totals 12 residues. The study, taken as a whole, reports: Through a model of 13 V-J features, ophthalmopathy was separated from stable hyperthyroidism. In the blood, most expanded thyroid clonotypes above 0.001 appeared as well.

TCR beta CDR3 sequences were amplified from RNA transcripts. The HTBI primer set drove a first-round RT-PCR of the TCR CDR3. TCRdb independently ran MiXCR on the multiplex PCR reads; one entry per CDR3 protein. There are about 270,000 distinct CDR3 sequences in the sample; 15% occur only once, and around 31% lies in the top ten. The sample taken for sequencing was blood. The chain carries TRBV12-3 or TRBV12-4 and TRBJ2-3; tentatively, D is TRBD2 (6 bases). This TCR was sampled from a woman aged 45-60 years with Graves' hyperthyroidism that later progressed to Graves' ophthalmopathy. The CDR3 nucleotides read TGTGCCAGCAGCACTGGAGGGAATACGCAGTATTTT. It encodes CASSTGGNTQYF.